This entry concerns a single TCR beta chain. Its target is unknown. Patients had resection in Japan or China between the mid-2010s and the late 2010s. This sample is drawn from a study of immune evolution from preneoplasia to lung adenocarcinoma. Study at large: HLA loss of heterozygosity: 5.5% to 8.5% AIS, less than 18% MIA, about 32% ADC, none AAH.

Study-level results: Normal lung had the highest top T cell clone frequencies. Clonality was highest in normal lung, lower in later-stage lesions apparently.

Assay used: immunoSEQ multiplex PCR; TCRdb lists only in-frame clones, some missing. The sample carries roughly 10,000 clones, 78% recorded once. The CDR3 length is 17 residues. CDR1 MNHEY and CDR2 SMNVEV come from the germline V gene (reference sequence). V shed 5 bases and J 3 bases; nucleotides not matched to a gene: 10. Specimen: FFPE minimally invasive lung adenocarcinoma tissue. The chain links TRBV27 to TRBJ2-1, with 10 bases lining up with TRBD2. The receptor was isolated from a person between 60 and 80 years old with lung adenocarcinoma. CDR3 region: CASSLRLAGAIYNEQFF. The DNA of the CDR3 is TGTGCCAGCAGTCTCCGGCTAGCGGGGGCCATCTACAATGAGCAGTTCTTC.